This paragraph covers one T cell receptor beta chain sequence. Its antigen is currently not known. Per-base qualities were not stored, and no clone one base away is much larger. The collaborating institutions used their own protocols to collect whole blood in K2EDTA tubes. For TCRbeta analysis, collaborators shipped samples in one of three forms: frozen whole blood, isolated PBMCs, or DNA extracted from either of those sample types. The data are from a study of blood T cell repertoires in COVID-19 (dated by TCRdb to 2018 to 2021). Some background on the complete study: The collaborator samples originated in the United States, Italy and Spain and spanned the acute and convalescent phases of COVID-19. Where available, HLA class I and class II types were obtained from metadata supplied by the sample provider rather than from assay-based typing. Nearly every sample came with metadata listing a de-identified subject ID, COVID-19 status, age in years and sex. The samples were drawn from the first 160 participants of the ongoing ImmuneRACE study and from roughly 1,300 subjects provided by 6 global collaborators. The repertoires were released in a freely available public database intended as a resource for research on the immune response to SARS-CoV-2. The prospective study material was composed of cDNA or gDNA derived from T cells, B-cell-depleted T cells, or PBMCs. The dataset comprised deeply sampled blood TCRbeta repertoires from subjects exposed to, actively infected with, or recovered from COVID-19. Overall results and qualifications from the work: The amount of clinical and demographic metadata varied by source and participant and was provided uncurated.

TCRbeta CDR3 regions were amplified from genomic DNA using the immunoSEQ Assay, a bias-controlled multiplex PCR. On the authors' methods: The number of nucleated cells in each sample was estimated from the amplification of reference gene primers within the assay. To quantify the absolute abundance of each unique TCRbeta CDR3 rearrangement, sequence reads were collapsed and filtered. For each sample, productive Simpson clonality was calculated as the square root of Simpson's diversity index over productive rearrangements. TCRdb's version of the immuneACCESS table is confined to in-frame rearrangements and falls short of the full clone set. An unresolved V gene accounts for under half of the shortfall where checked; the remainder is of unknown origin. Clonal size and the V and J genes are those of that table, whereas D and trimming came from the DNA. This sample is represented by about 190,000 clones; roughly 89% of them were singletons. The ten largest clones represent around 6.6% of the sample.

V ends up 6 bases short and J 2 bases short, with an unmatched junction base count of 1. From the cysteine through the phenylalanine, the CDR3 covers 13 amino acids. Only CDR3 DNA remains: 39 bases, in frame from the first base. Reading the germline V gene gives CDR1 MDHEN and CDR2 SYDVKM. Sequenced material: peripheral blood. This chain is built from TRBV28 and TRBJ1-2, with 9 middle bases fitting TRBD1. This receptor was obtained from a middle-aged man with acute or convalescent COVID-19. The DNA reads TGTGCCAGCAGACAGGGGGCCAACTATGGCTACACCTTC. This yields the protein CASRQGANYGYTF.